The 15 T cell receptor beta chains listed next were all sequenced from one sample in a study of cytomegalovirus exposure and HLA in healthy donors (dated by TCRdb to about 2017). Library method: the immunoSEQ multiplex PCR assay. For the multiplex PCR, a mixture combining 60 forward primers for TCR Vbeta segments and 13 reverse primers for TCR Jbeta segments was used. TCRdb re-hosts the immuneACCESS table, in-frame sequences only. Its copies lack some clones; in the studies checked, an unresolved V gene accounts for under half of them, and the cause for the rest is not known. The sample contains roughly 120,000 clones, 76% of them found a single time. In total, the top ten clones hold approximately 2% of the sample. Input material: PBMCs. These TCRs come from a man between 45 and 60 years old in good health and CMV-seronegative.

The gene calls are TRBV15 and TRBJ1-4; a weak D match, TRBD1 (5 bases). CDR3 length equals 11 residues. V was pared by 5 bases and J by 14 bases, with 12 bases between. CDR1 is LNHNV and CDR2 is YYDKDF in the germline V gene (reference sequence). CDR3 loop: CATSADRNLFF. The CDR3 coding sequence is TGTGCCACCAGCGCAGACAGAAACCTGTTTTTT.

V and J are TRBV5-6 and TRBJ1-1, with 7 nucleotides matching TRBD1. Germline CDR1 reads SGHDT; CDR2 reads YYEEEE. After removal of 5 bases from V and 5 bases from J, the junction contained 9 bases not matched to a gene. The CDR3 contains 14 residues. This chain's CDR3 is CASSPQGLGTEAFF. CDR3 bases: TGTGCCAGCAGTCCACAGGGGCTGGGTACTGAAGCTTTCTTT.

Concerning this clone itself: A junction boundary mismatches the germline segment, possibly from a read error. The CDR3 DNA reads TGTTCCAGCAGCTTAAAAACTAGCGGGGCCCGTTGGATAGATACGCAGTATTTT. It translates to CSSSLKTSGARWIDTQYF. The V and J genes are TRBV7-9 and TRBJ2-3, with 10 nucleotides matching TRBD2. Per germline, CDR1 SEHNR and CDR2 FQNEAQ (reference sequence). The CDR3 runs to 18 residues. Full variable domain (rest looked up from reference TRBV7-9 and TRBJ2-3): DTGVSQNPRHKITKRGQNVTFRCDPISEHNRLYWYRQTLGQGPEFLTYFQNEAQLEKSRLLSDRFSAERPKGSFSTLEIQRTEQGDSAMYLCSSSLKTSGARWIDTQYFGPGTRLTVL.

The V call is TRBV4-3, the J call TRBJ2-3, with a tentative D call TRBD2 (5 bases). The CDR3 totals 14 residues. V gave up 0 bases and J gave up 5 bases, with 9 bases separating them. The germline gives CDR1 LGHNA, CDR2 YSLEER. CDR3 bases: TGCGCCAGCAGCCAAGATCTCGCGGGAGATACGCAGTATTTT. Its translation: CASSQDLAGDTQYF.

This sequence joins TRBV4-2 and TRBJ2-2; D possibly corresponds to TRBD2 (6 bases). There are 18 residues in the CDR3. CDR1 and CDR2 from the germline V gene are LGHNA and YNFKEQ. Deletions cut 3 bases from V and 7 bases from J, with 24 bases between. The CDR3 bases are TGTGCCAGCAGCCAGTCCCAGGGCCGGGGGTTGGTCAGCGGGGAGCTGTTTTTT. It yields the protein CASSQSQGRGLVSGELFF.

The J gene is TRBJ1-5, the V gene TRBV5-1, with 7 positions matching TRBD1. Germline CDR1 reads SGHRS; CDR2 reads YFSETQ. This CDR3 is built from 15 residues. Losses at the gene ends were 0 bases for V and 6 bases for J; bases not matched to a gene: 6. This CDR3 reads CASSLGTGVRQPQHF. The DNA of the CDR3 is TGCGCCAGCAGCTTGGGCACAGGGGTACGTCAGCCCCAGCATTTT.

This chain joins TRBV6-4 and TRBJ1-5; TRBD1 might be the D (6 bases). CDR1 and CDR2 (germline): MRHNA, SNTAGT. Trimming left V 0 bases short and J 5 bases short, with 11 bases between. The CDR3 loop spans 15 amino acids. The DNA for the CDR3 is TGTGCCAGCAGTGACTCGTATGGGGGCGATCAGCCCCAGCATTTT. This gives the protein CASSDSYGGDQPQHF.

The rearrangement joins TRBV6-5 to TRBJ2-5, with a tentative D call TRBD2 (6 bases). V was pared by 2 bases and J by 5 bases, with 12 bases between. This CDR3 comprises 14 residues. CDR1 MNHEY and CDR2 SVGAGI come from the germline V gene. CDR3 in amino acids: CASSYGLATETQYF. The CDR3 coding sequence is TGTGCCAGCAGTTACGGGCTAGCGACTGAGACCCAGTACTTC.

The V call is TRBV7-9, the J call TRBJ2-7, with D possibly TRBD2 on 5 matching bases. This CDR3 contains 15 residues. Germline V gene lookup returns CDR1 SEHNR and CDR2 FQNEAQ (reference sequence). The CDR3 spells CASSSTSTDSHEQYV. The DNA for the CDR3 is TGTGCCAGCAGCTCAACCTCGACGGACTCCCACGAGCAGTACGTC.

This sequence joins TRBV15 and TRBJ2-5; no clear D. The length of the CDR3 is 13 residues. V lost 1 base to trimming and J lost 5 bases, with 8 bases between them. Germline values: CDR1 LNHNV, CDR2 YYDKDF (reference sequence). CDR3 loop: CATSRGNLETQYF. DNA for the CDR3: TGTGCCACCAGCAGAGGTAACTTGGAGACCCAGTACTTC.

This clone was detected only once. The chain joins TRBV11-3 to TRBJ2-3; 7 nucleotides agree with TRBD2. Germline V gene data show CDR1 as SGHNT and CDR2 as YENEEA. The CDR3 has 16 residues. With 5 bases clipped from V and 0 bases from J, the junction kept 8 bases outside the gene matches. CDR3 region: CASSRSSGGSTDTQYF. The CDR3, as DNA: TGTGCCAGCAGCCGGTCTTCGGGGGGAAGCACAGATACGCAGTATTTT.

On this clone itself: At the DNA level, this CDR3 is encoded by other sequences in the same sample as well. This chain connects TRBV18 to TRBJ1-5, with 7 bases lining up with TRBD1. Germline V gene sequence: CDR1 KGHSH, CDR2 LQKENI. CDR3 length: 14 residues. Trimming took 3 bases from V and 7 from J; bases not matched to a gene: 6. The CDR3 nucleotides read TGTGCCAGCTCACCCTCAGACAGGGACCAGCCCCAGCATTTT. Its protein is CASSPSDRDQPQHF.

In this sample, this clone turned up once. The CDR3 here is CASRPGRANTGELFF. CDR3 sequence (DNA): TGCGCCAGCAGACCTGGGCGGGCGAACACCGGGGAGCTGTTTTTT. The chain is built from TRBV10-1 and TRBJ2-2, with a possible D match to TRBD2 (5 bases). The CDR3 loop spans 15 amino acids. Trimming cost V 6 bases and J 0 bases, with 11 bases left between them. The germline gives CDR1 WNHNN, CDR2 SYGVQD (reference sequence).

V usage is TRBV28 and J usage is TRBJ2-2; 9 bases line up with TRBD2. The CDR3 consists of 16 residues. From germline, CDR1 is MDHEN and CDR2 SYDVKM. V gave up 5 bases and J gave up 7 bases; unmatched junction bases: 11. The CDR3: CASSPVAGGPGGELFF. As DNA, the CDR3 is TGTGCCAGCAGTCCAGTTGCGGGGGGGCCGGGCGGGGAGCTGTTTTTT.

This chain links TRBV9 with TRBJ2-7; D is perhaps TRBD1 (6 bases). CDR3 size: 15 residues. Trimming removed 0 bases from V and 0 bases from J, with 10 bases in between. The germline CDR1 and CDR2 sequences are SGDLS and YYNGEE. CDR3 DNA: TGTGCCAGCAGCGTAGGCAGGGGCCCCTCCTACGAGCAGTACTTC. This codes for CASSVGRGPSYEQYF.